This T cell receptor beta chain is drawn from a study of vaccination effects on CD4 cells after COVID-19. Details on this clone: Its antigen is currently unknown.

TCRdb's copy holds only in-frame clones and misses some; the assay was immunoSEQ multiplex PCR. The sample has around 41,000 clones, 82% seen once. With about ten days of culture completed, CD4+ T cells were isolated. Study results and limitations: Clones that were induced by infection or by vaccine showed marked contraction late after vaccination.

V shed 7 bases and J 3 bases; nucleotides not matched to a gene: 6. Germline-derived CDR1 and CDR2 are LNHDA and SQIVND (reference sequence). There are 14 residues in the CDR3. J is TRBJ1-2 and V is TRBV19, with 9 bases lining up with TRBD1. The sequence derives from a human donor who received a COVID-19 vaccine. The specimen was CD4+ T cells from PBMCs cultured without peptide, collected before COVID-19 vaccination. Written as DNA, the CDR3 is TGTGCCAGTAAGGCGGACAGGGGAGACTATGGCTACACCTTC. Its translation is CASKADRGDYGYTF.